The 22 T cell receptor beta chains listed next were all sequenced from one sample in a study of STAT5B mutations in CD4+ large granular lymphocyte leukemia. This table comes from immunoSEQ multiplex PCR, and its TCRdb copy is limited to in-frame clones, with some not included. Of a few thousand clones in the sample, roughly 84% were seen once. The material sequenced was PBMCs. The receptor set was obtained from a woman aged 70 to 79 with CD4+ T-cell large granular lymphocyte leukemia.

This chain connects TRBV5-1 to TRBJ2-3, with 9 nucleotides matching TRBD2. Trimming at V came to 2 bases and at J to 5 bases, leaving 3 bases not matched to a gene. Germline assignment: CDR1 SGHRS and CDR2 YFSETQ. The CDR3 spans 14 residues. DNA of the CDR3: TGCGCCAGCAGCTTAGCGGGGGGAGGAGATACGCAGTATTTT. This translates into CASSLAGGGDTQYF.

The chain has TRBV2 and TRBJ1-3; D not certain. CDR3 size: 14 residues. In germline, CDR1 is SNHLY, CDR2 FYNNEI. Between the trimmed V and J ends, which lost 8 bases and 0 bases, there was a span of 11 bases. In DNA, the CDR3 is TGTGCCAGCGGGCGTACAGACTCTGGAAACACCATATATTTT. It encodes CASGRTDSGNTIYF.

This clone was counted once. Likely a read error: the CDR3 ends without its conserved phenylalanine or tryptophan. The V gene is TRBV2, the J gene TRBJ1-4; maybe TRBD1 (5 bases). The CDR3 has 15 residues. V was pared by 7 bases and J by 5 bases, with 17 bases between. Germline CDR1 is SNHLY and CDR2 is FYNNEI. The CDR3 here is CASNGLSGTNEKLFS. The CDR3, as DNA: TGTGCCAGCAATGGCCTATCCGGGACGAATGAAAAACTGTTTTCT.

This clone has a handful of counts. This rearrangement joins TRBV2 to TRBJ1-6; D is undetermined. V was pared by 6 bases and J by 5 bases, with 11 bases between. The germline CDR1 and CDR2 sequences are SNHLY and FYNNEI. This CDR3 region has 14 residues. CDR3 coding DNA: TGTGCCAGCAGAAGGGCGGCGGATAATTCACCCCTCCACTTT. Protein product: CASRRAADNSPLHF.

CDR3: CASSPRTANWGYTF. CDR3 nucleotide sequence: TGTGCCAGCAGCCCAAGGACAGCGAATTGGGGCTACACCTTC. J is TRBJ1-2 and V is TRBV9, with a possible D match to TRBD1 (6 bases). Trimming pared 4 bases from V and 8 bases from J, leaving 18 bases between. From germline, CDR1 is SGDLS and CDR2 YYNGEE. The CDR3 runs to 14 residues.

The chain is built from TRBV5-4 and TRBJ2-3, with 10 nucleotides matching TRBD2. The trim removed 6 bases at V and 6 bases at J, leaving 16 bases unmatched. CDR3 length: 17 residues. CDR1 and CDR2 from the germline V gene are SGHNT and YYREEE (reference sequence). CDR3 loop: CASNRGASGGVRDTQYF. The CDR3 DNA reads as TGTGCCAGCAACCGGGGGGCTAGCGGGGGCGTTAGGGATACGCAGTATTTT.

This clone was seen more than once but under ten times. This chain joins TRBV10-3 and TRBJ1-2; no firm D call. V lost 2 bases and J 4 bases, leaving 14 bases between the germline ends. The germline CDR1 and CDR2 sequences are ENHRY and SYGVKD. CDR3 size: 15 residues. CDR3 in DNA: TGTGCCATCAGTGAGAGGATTGGAACATCCTATGGCTACACCTTC. Protein: CAISERIGTSYGYTF.

The V and J genes are TRBV6-6 and TRBJ1-2; TRBD1 is a possible D gene (6 bases). The CDR3 runs 16 residues. The V end lost 6 bases, the J end lost 7 bases, and 24 bases lay between the germline ends. Germline values: CDR1 MNHNY, CDR2 SVGAGI (reference sequence). The CDR3 region is CASRPVNREHESGYTF. DNA of the CDR3: TGTGCCAGCAGACCCGTTAACAGGGAGCACGAGAGTGGCTACACCTTC.

This chain connects TRBV28 to TRBJ2-7; TRBD1 might be the D (7 bases). Germline V gene sequence: CDR1 MDHEN, CDR2 SYDVKM. The germline V and J ends were trimmed by 5 bases and 7 bases, with 21 bases remaining between them. The CDR3 sequence is 15 residues long. CDR3 protein: CASSRPRTGGVEQYF. CDR3 coding DNA: TGTGCCAGCAGTCGTCCTCGGACAGGAGGGGTAGAGCAGTACTTC.

The chain links TRBV10-3 to TRBJ2-6; no clear D gene. The CDR3 length is 15 residues. Trimming removed 6 bases at V and 0 bases at J, with 9 bases between. The germline CDR1 and CDR2 sequences are ENHRY and SYGVKD. The CDR3 sequence is CAIRDATSGANVLTF. CDR3 DNA sequence: TGTGCCATCAGAGACGCTACCTCTGGGGCCAACGTCCTGACTTTC.

The chain uses TRBV19 and TRBJ2-7; 9 nucleotides line up with TRBD2. The germline V gene encodes CDR1 LNHDA and CDR2 SQIVND (reference sequence). This CDR3 has 13 amino acids. V lost 5 bases to trimming and J lost 4 bases; unmatched junction nucleotides: 3. The CDR3 DNA sequence: TGTGCCAGTAGTCTAGCGGGGTTTTACGAGCAGTACTTC. It yields the protein CASSLAGFYEQYF.

V usage is TRBV11-2 and J usage is TRBJ2-4, with 7 nucleotides matching TRBD2. Per germline, CDR1 SGHAT and CDR2 FQNNGV. This CDR3 is built from 14 residues. Trimming cost V 0 bases and J 6 bases; bases outside gene matches: 2. CDR3 nucleotide sequence: TGTGCCAGCAGCTTAGAGCCTAGCGGAAACATTCAGTACTTC. It translates to CASSLEPSGNIQYF.

Turning to this clone: Germline and junction disagree at one end, which may indicate a read error. This sequence joins TRBV5-1 and TRBJ1-1, with 8 nucleotides matching TRBD1. Germline loops: CDR1 SGHRS, CDR2 YFSETQ. This CDR3 contains 14 residues. The CDR3, as DNA: TGCGCCAGCAGCTTGGGCGCGGGACAGGCTTTTCTGGTCTTT. Residues: CASSLGAGQAFLVF.

The V gene is TRBV5-1, the J gene TRBJ2-5, with D possibly TRBD1 on 6 matching bases. Germline CDR1 SGHRS, CDR2 YFSETQ. The V end lost 3 bases, the J end lost 13 bases, and 16 bases lay between the germline ends. The CDR3 runs 12 residues. CDR3 protein: CASSYYSGQPYF. The CDR3 nucleotides read TGCGCCAGCAGCTACTACTCTGGACAGCCGTACTTC.

The gene calls are TRBV6-6 and TRBJ1-5; D is ambiguous. CDR3 length: 14 amino acids. The V gene lost 0 bases and the J gene lost 4 bases, with 7 bases spanning the gap. CDR1 and CDR2 (germline): MNHNY, SVGAGI (reference sequence). The CDR3 DNA reads as TGTGCCAGCAGTTACTCGGCAGAAAATCAGCCCCAGCATTTT. Its translation: CASSYSAENQPQHF.

The V gene is TRBV5-4, the J gene TRBJ2-1; D is undetermined. Germline V gene sequence: CDR1 SGHNT, CDR2 YYREEE (reference sequence). The CDR3 is 16 residues long. V was shortened by 3 bases and J by 8 bases, with 21 bases between the two germline ends. The CDR3 reads CASSSAAPSTQHEQFF. The DNA of the CDR3 is TGTGCCAGCAGCTCTGCAGCACCCTCAACACAGCATGAGCAGTTCTTC.

The chain links TRBV7-8 to TRBJ1-4; 10 nucleotides agree with TRBD1. CDR1 is SGHVS and CDR2 is FQNEAQ in the germline V gene. The V gene end was trimmed by 2 bases and the J gene end by 8 bases; junction bases not matched to a gene: 8. The CDR3 is 16 residues long. The CDR3 sequence: CASSLNGQGGREKLFF. For the CDR3, the DNA is TGTGCCAGCAGCTTAAACGGACAGGGGGGGAGGGAAAAACTGTTTTTT.

This chain uses TRBV7-9 with TRBJ2-3; D gene unclear. CDR3 length: 13 amino acids. Trimming cost V 1 base and J 1 base, with 3 bases left between them. Germline CDR1 is SEHNR and CDR2 is FQNEAQ (reference sequence). CDR3 in amino acids: CASSLEGTDTQYF. CDR3 DNA sequence: TGTGCCAGCAGCTTAGAAGGCACAGATACGCAGTATTTT.

This clone appeared a single time. An end of the junction differs from the germline gene, which may be a read error. The genes are TRBV4-1 and TRBJ2-3; 7 bases fit TRBD2. The CDR3 totals 15 residues. CDR1 MGHRA and CDR2 YSYEKL come from the germline V gene. The CDR3 region is CANSREERGTDTQYF. Written as DNA, the CDR3 is TGCGCCAACAGCCGGGAGGAGCGGGGCACAGATACGCAGTATTTT.

The genes are TRBV29-1 and TRBJ2-6, with D possibly being TRBD2 (6 bases). Trimming left V 4 bases short and J 2 bases short, with 12 bases between. Germline assignment: CDR1 SQVTM and CDR2 ANQGSEA. There are 15 residues in the CDR3. The CDR3 DNA is TGCAGCGTTGCCCAAGCGGGCACTGGGGCCAACGTCCTGACTTTC. Its protein product is CSVAQAGTGANVLTF. The whole variable domain, remainder taken from reference TRBV29-1 and TRBJ2-6, is SAVISQKPSRDICQRGTSLTIQCQVDSQVTMMFWYRQQPGQSLTLIATANQGSEATYESGFVIDKFPISRPNLTFSTLTVSNMSPEDSSIYLCSVAQAGTGANVLTFGAGSRLTVL.

The V and J genes are TRBV2 and TRBJ2-7; TRBD1 or TRBD2 may be the D gene (5 bases each). V was trimmed by 4 bases and J by 9 bases, leaving 16 bases between them. CDR1 is SNHLY, CDR2 FYNNEI, per germline. The CDR3 is 13 amino acids. The CDR3 DNA sequence: TGTGCCAGCAGTGGACAGAGGGAAGTAGGGCAGTACTTC. Its translation is CASSGQREVGQYF.

This clone occurred a few times. This chain joins TRBV7-6 and TRBJ1-2, with 7 positions matching TRBD1. Germline V gives CDR1 SGHVS, CDR2 FNYEAQ. This CDR3 region has 13 residues. Trimming at V came to 5 bases and at J to 8 bases, leaving 8 bases not matched to a gene. The DNA of the CDR3 is TGTGCCAGCAGCCGAGGGGGCCTGAAGGGCTACACCTTC. Amino acid sequence: CASSRGGLKGYTF. Complete variable domain (other parts from reference TRBV7-6 and TRBJ1-2): GAGVSQSPRYKVTKRGQDVALRCDPISGHVSLYWYRQALGQGPEFLTYFNYEAQQDKSGLPNDRFSAERPEGSISTLTIQRTEQRDSAMYRCASSRGGLKGYTFGSGTRLTVV.